These 30 T cell receptor beta chains were all obtained from the same sample, sequenced in a study of control samples from healthy donors and cancer patients. The repertoire was sequenced with immunoSEQ multiplex PCR; TCRdb's copy has only in-frame clones and lacks some. The top ten clones hold 4% to 4.5% of a sample with about 110,000 clones, over 75% of them seen once. Input material: blood. The source of these receptors is a human donor in good health. The donor label of this sample is uncertain.

The chain employs TRBV10-3 and TRBJ1-3, with unresolved D. Trimming left V 2 bases short and J 2 bases short, with 10 bases between. The CDR3 sequence is 15 residues long. Germline assignment: CDR1 ENHRY and CDR2 SYGVKD. CDR3 region: CAISEPSTTGNTIYF. CDR3 DNA sequence: TGTGCCATCAGTGAGCCCTCAACGACTGGAAACACCATATATTTT.

The genes are TRBV27 and TRBJ1-5; possible D gene TRBD1, 5 bases. There are 13 residues in the CDR3. Deletions cut 6 bases from V and 4 bases from J, with 10 bases between. From germline, CDR1 is MNHEY and CDR2 SMNVEV (reference sequence). The CDR3 sequence: CASSSDTNQPQHF. As DNA, the CDR3 is TGTGCCAGCAGCTCGGACACTAATCAGCCCCAGCATTTT.

V usage is TRBV5-4 and J usage is TRBJ1-2; 7 nucleotides align to TRBD1. V dropped 4 bases and J dropped 8; count of bases not matched to a gene: 2. This CDR3 comprises 11 residues. Per germline, CDR1 SGHNT and CDR2 YYREEE (reference sequence). CDR3 DNA sequence: TGTGCCAGCAGCAAAGGGGGCGGCTACACCTTC. Translated: CASSKGGGYTF. Full variable domain (remainder filled in from reference TRBV5-4 and TRBJ1-2): ETGVTQSPTHLIKTRGQQVTLRCSSQSGHNTVSWYQQALGQGPQFIFQYYREEENGRGNFPPRFSGLQFPNYSSELNVNALELDDSALYLCASSKGGGYTFGSGTRLTVV.

The V and J genes are TRBV5-1 and TRBJ2-2; TRBD1 might be the D (6 bases). Germline V gives CDR1 SGHRS, CDR2 YFSETQ. Between the trimmed V and J ends, which lost 1 base and 8 bases, there was a span of 12 bases. This CDR3 region has 14 residues. This CDR3 reads CASSLRQADGELFF. Written as DNA, the CDR3 is TGCGCCAGCAGCTTGAGACAGGCAGATGGGGAGCTGTTTTTT. The whole variable domain, filled in from reference TRBV5-1 and TRBJ2-2, reads KAGVTQTPRYLIKTRGQQVTLSCSPISGHRSVSWYQQTPGQGLQFLFEYFSETQRNKGNFPGRFSGRQFSNSRSEMNVSTLELGDSALYLCASSLRQADGELFFGEGSRLTVL.

V is TRBV28 and J is TRBJ2-7; the D is unclear. The CDR3 contains 13 residues. CDR1 and CDR2 (germline): MDHEN, SYDVKM. V dropped 4 bases and J dropped 1 base, with 8 bases sitting between them. The CDR3 protein is CASSSMGSYEQYF. CDR3 coding DNA: TGTGCCAGCAGTTCGATGGGATCCTACGAGCAGTACTTC. The complete variable domain, with remaining parts taken from reference TRBV28 and TRBJ2-7, reads DVKVTQSSRYLVKRTGEKVFLECVQDMDHENMFWYRQDPGLGLRLIYFSYDVKMKEKGDIPEGYSVSREKKERFSLILESASTNQTSMYLCASSSMGSYEQYFGPGTRLTVT.

The chain employs TRBV6-5 and TRBJ2-3, with D unresolved. Germline CDR1 MNHEY, CDR2 SVGAGI. V lost 2 bases and J lost 0, with 6 bases in between. The CDR3 loop spans 14 amino acids. CDR3 coding DNA: TGTGCCAGCAGTTACAGATCAAGCACAGATACGCAGTATTTT. Protein sequence: CASSYRSSTDTQYF.

V gene TRBV19 combines with J gene TRBJ1-1, with D unclear. The germline V gene encodes CDR1 LNHDA and CDR2 SQIVND (reference sequence). The ends were cut back, 4 bases at V and 1 base at J, with 10 bases in the middle. The CDR3 spans 14 residues. CDR3 residues: CASSTLHENTEAFF. CDR3 nucleotide sequence: TGTGCCAGTAGTACTCTCCACGAGAACACTGAAGCTTTCTTT.

This clone appeared a single time. The CDR3 DNA sequence: TGTGCCAGTAGTATCACTGTCGCGGTCACAGATACGCAGTATTTT. It translates to CASSITVAVTDTQYF. J is TRBJ2-3 and V is TRBV19, with unresolved D. Germline V gene lookup returns CDR1 LNHDA and CDR2 SQIVND (reference sequence). The germline V and J ends were trimmed by 3 bases and 2 bases, with 12 bases remaining between them. The length of the CDR3 is 15 residues.

The DNA of the CDR3 is TGTGCCAGCAGCTTAGCCGGGACAGGGGGCCAGTACGAGCAGTACTTC. Translation: CASSLAGTGGQYEQYF. The chain carries TRBV7-2 and TRBJ2-7; 12 bases match TRBD1. The junction had 4 bases not matched to a gene; V was cut back by 0 bases and J by 4 bases. The CDR3 has 16 amino acids. Germline-derived CDR1 and CDR2 are SGHTA and FQGNSA.

The chain uses TRBV29-1 and TRBJ1-1; D is uncertain. The CDR3 runs to 12 residues. CDR1 and CDR2 (germline): SQVTM, ANQGSEA. Trimming removed 4 bases from V and 2 bases from J, with 8 bases in between. CDR3 protein: CSVVTGNTEAFF. CDR3 nucleotides: TGCAGCGTTGTAACGGGAAACACTGAAGCTTTCTTT.

This clone was counted a single time. The chain is built from TRBV7-9 and TRBJ2-5; the D gene is possibly TRBD1 (7 bases). From germline, CDR1 is SEHNR and CDR2 FQNEAQ (reference sequence). V was clipped by 5 bases and J by 5 bases, with 15 bases between them. The CDR3 spans 14 residues. The DNA of the CDR3 is TGTGCCAGCAGCCTTAGACAGGGAGGCGAGACCCAGTACTTC. It codes for CASSLRQGGETQYF.

The chain is built from TRBV7-3 and TRBJ2-5; 11 positions agree with TRBD2. The CDR3 has 15 amino acids. Germline loops: CDR1 SGHTA, CDR2 FQGTGA. The junction had 10 bases not matched to a gene; V was cut back by 3 bases and J by 10 bases. The CDR3 reads CASSFEGTSGGIQYF. The CDR3 region has the DNA TGTGCCAGCAGCTTTGAGGGAACTAGCGGGGGCATCCAGTACTTC.

The chain recombines TRBV6-6 with TRBJ1-2; 12 bases are a match to TRBD1. The germline V gene has CDR1 MNHNY and CDR2 SVGAGI (reference sequence). V gave up 6 bases and J gave up 8 bases; unmatched junction bases: 7. The CDR3 runs to 14 residues. Written as DNA, the CDR3 is TGTGCCAGCAGACGGGACAGGGGGCCCCAGGGCTACACCTTC. This codes for CASRRDRGPQGYTF.

The chain combines TRBV5-4 with TRBJ2-5; 11 bases are shared with TRBD2. This CDR3 is 16 amino acids long. V was clipped by 2 bases and J by 6 bases; unmatched bases: 9. Germline CDR1 reads SGHNT; CDR2 reads YYREEE (reference sequence). As DNA, the CDR3 is TGTGCCAGCAGCTTTTTTAGCGGGGGGGCCATGAAGACCCAGTACTTC. As protein: CASSFFSGGAMKTQYF.

In its sample, this clone was seen once. This chain joins TRBV27 and TRBJ1-1; perhaps TRBD1 as D (6 bases). The CDR3 loop spans 13 amino acids. CDR1 and CDR2 (germline): MNHEY, SMNVEV (reference sequence). Trimming stripped 4 bases from V and 1 base from J, with 7 bases between. The CDR3 DNA reads as TGTGCCAGCAGTTCCAGGGGGAACACTGAAGCTTTCTTT. This sequence encodes CASSSRGNTEAFF.

The genes are TRBV9 and TRBJ2-4; D unresolved. Trimming shortened V by 1 base and J by 0 bases, and 8 bases separated the two germline ends. Germline lookup yields CDR1 SGDLS and CDR2 YYNGEE. The CDR3 spans 15 residues. The chain's CDR3 is CASSVSALAKNIQYF. CDR3 nucleotide sequence: TGTGCCAGCAGCGTATCGGCCCTAGCCAAAAACATTCAGTACTTC.

This chain uses TRBV2 with TRBJ2-6, with 7 nucleotides matching TRBD1. J gave up 3 bases and V 8 bases, and 7 bases lay outside the gene matches. This CDR3 spans 15 amino acids. Germline CDR1 SNHLY, CDR2 FYNNEI. The CDR3 bases are TGTGCCAGCCAGCCTACAGGGGTTGGGGCCAACGTCCTGACTTTC. Translated, it gives CASQPTGVGANVLTF.

This clone was found once. This chain connects TRBV5-1 to TRBJ1-4; D is uncertain. The CDR3 extends over 15 amino acids. Germline assignment: CDR1 SGHRS and CDR2 YFSETQ. V was trimmed by 3 bases and J by 8 bases, leaving 17 bases between them. The CDR3 DNA reads TGCGCCAGCAGCTCACTCGGAGATTTGAGGGAAAAACTGTTTTTT. Its translation: CASSSLGDLREKLFF. Based on the CDR3 plus reference TRBV5-1 and TRBJ1-4, the full variable domain is KAGVTQTPRYLIKTRGQQVTLSCSPISGHRSVSWYQQTPGQGLQFLFEYFSETQRNKGNFPGRFSGRQFSNSRSEMNVSTLELGDSALYLCASSSLGDLREKLFFGSGTQLSVL.

The CDR3 DNA is TGTGCCAGCAGTCCCGGACAGGGATGGAACACTGAAGCTTTCTTT. The encoded protein is CASSPGQGWNTEAFF. This sequence joins TRBV2 and TRBJ1-1; 8 nucleotides match TRBD1. The CDR3 runs to 15 residues. Germline CDR1 and CDR2: SNHLY and FYNNEI. J lost 1 base, V lost 5 bases, and 6 bases had no gene match.

The chain is built from TRBV9 and TRBJ2-2; perhaps TRBD1 as D (5 bases). The V gene lost 1 base and the J gene lost 4 bases, with 17 bases spanning the gap. Germline CDR1 and CDR2: SGDLS and YYNGEE. The CDR3 has 17 residues. The CDR3 coding sequence is TGTGCCAGCAGCGTAAACCCCCAGGGAAGGTCCACCGGGGAGCTGTTTTTT. Translation: CASSVNPQGRSTGELFF.

The chain uses TRBV28 and TRBJ1-2; D is unresolved. This CDR3 spans 12 amino acids. CDR1 is MDHEN, CDR2 SYDVKM, per germline. V lost 0 bases to trimming and J lost 3 bases, with 2 bases between them. CDR3: CASSLWDYGYTF. The DNA of the CDR3 is TGTGCCAGCAGTTTATGGGACTATGGCTACACCTTC.

The chain combines TRBV28 with TRBJ1-6; weak D call: TRBD1 (6 bases). Trimming took 7 bases from V and 10 from J, leaving 11 bases between them. The CDR3 contains 12 residues. From germline, CDR1 is MDHEN and CDR2 SYDVKM. CDR3 sequence: CASTPRGSPLHF. The DNA of the CDR3 is TGTGCCAGCACTCCAAGGGGGTCACCCCTCCACTTT. Using reference TRBV28 and TRBJ1-6 for the parts outside the CDR3, the full variable domain is DVKVTQSSRYLVKRTGEKVFLECVQDMDHENMFWYRQDPGLGLRLIYFSYDVKMKEKGDIPEGYSVSREKKERFSLILESASTNQTSMYLCASTPRGSPLHFGNGTRLTVT.

The rearrangement uses TRBV3-1 (or the pseudogene TRBV3-2) and TRBJ1-4; tentatively, D is TRBD1 (6 bases). Germline values: CDR1 LGHDT, CDR2 YNNKEL (reference sequence). CDR3 length: 15 residues. Trimming took off 4 bases at V and 7 bases at J, with 16 bases between the two ends. Written as DNA, the CDR3 is TGTGCCAGCAGCCGCGGGACAATCGGAAGTGAAAAACTGTTTTTT. Its protein is CASSRGTIGSEKLFF.

The chain has TRBV6-5 and TRBJ1-4, with D perhaps TRBD1 (5 bases). CDR1 MNHEY and CDR2 SVGAGI come from the germline V gene. The V end was cut by 0 bases, the J end by 4 bases, with 12 bases between. CDR3 length equals 16 residues. CDR3 residues: CASSYSWGRNNEKLFF. DNA for the CDR3: TGTGCCAGCAGTTACTCGTGGGGACGGAATAATGAAAAACTGTTTTTT.

The J gene is TRBJ2-7, the V gene TRBV6-5; no clear D. Trimming cost V 0 bases and J 2 bases, with 11 bases left between them. CDR1 is MNHEY and CDR2 is SVGAGI in the germline V gene. This CDR3 region has 15 residues. In DNA, the CDR3 is TGTGCCAGCAGTTACTCCAGGCTCTCCCCCTACGAGCAGTACTTC. It is translated as CASSYSRLSPYEQYF.

The chain carries TRBV5-6 and TRBJ1-4, with TRBD1 identical over 9 bases. This CDR3 has 15 amino acids. The germline gives CDR1 SGHDT, CDR2 YYEEEE. With V trimmed by 1 base and J by 7 bases, 5 bases remained unmatched. The CDR3 region has the DNA TGTGCCAGCAGCTTGCTGGACAGGGGATCTGAAAAACTGTTTTTT. Translated: CASSLLDRGSEKLFF.

J is TRBJ2-5 and V is TRBV5-1, with 11 nucleotides matching TRBD1. Trimming cost V 4 bases and J 0 bases; bases outside gene matches: 11. CDR3 size: 18 residues. Germline CDR1 is SGHRS and CDR2 is YFSETQ. This CDR3 reads CASSVSLWGQGDQETQYF. In nucleotides, the CDR3 is TGCGCCAGCAGCGTATCACTGTGGGGACAGGGGGACCAAGAGACCCAGTACTTC.

The chain couples TRBV2 to TRBJ2-7, with TRBD1 matching over 7 bases. Per germline, CDR1 SNHLY and CDR2 FYNNEI. This CDR3 spans 11 amino acids. The ends lost 10 bases at V and 5 bases at J; junction bases unmatched: 5. The CDR3 spells CATQTGHEQYF. The CDR3 nucleotides are TGTGCCACTCAGACAGGGCACGAGCAGTACTTC.

The CDR3: CASSYLGQGRDSPLHF. Written as DNA, the CDR3 is TGTGCCAGCAGTTACCTAGGACAGGGGAGAGATTCACCCCTCCACTTT. The rearrangement joins TRBV6-5 to TRBJ1-6; TRBD1 aligns across 9 bases. Trimming at V came to 2 bases and at J to 8 bases, leaving 7 bases not matched to a gene. CDR3 length: 16 residues. Germline V gene sequence: CDR1 MNHEY, CDR2 SVGAGI.

The chain uses TRBV10-3 and TRBJ1-5; the D gene is possibly TRBD1 (6 bases). The CDR3 extends over 15 amino acids. V was trimmed by 5 bases and J by 4 bases, leaving 15 bases between them. Germline V gives CDR1 ENHRY, CDR2 SYGVKD. CDR3 loop: CAISRELQGNQPQHF. As DNA, the CDR3 is TGTGCCATCAGTAGGGAACTACAGGGAAATCAGCCCCAGCATTTT.